This T cell receptor beta chain was identified in a study of blood T cells in healthy people across ages. The CDR3 is 14 amino acids. The V gene's germline CDR1 is MNHNY and CDR2 SVGAGI (reference sequence). General study results and limits: PBMCs left unsorted prevented a conclusive naive versus antigen-experienced comparison. Age showed a roughly linear inverse relationship with TCR beta diversity per million T cells.

Details on this clonotype: Antigen specificity is unknown.

PBMCs, at least 7 million per sample, were isolated. Primed by a sample-barcoded 5' primer and a J-beta primer mix, a second PCR proceeded for roughly 6 to 12 cycles. Researchers report that a template-switch adaptor with 12 random nucleotides tagged each cDNA molecule. TCRdb re-called the 5' RACE reads through MiXCR, storing one row per CDR3 protein. The sample includes under 2,000,000 distinct CDR3 sequences, roughly 52% seen only once; the top ten take less than 2.5%. The sequenced sample consisted of blood. The origin of this receptor is a woman in her thirties or forties in good health. V and J are TRBV6-6 and TRBJ2-5; D gene ambiguous. Near its end, the DNA agrees better with TRBJ2-7, so the J call may be wrong. The DNA of the CDR3 is TGTGCCAGCAGTTACTCGATGCAGGAGATCGAGCAGTACTTC. Its protein is CASSYSMQEIEQYF.